This TCR beta chain is drawn from a study of T cell changes during pregnancy in multiple sclerosis. The V end was cut by 8 bases, the J end by 1 base, with 14 bases between. The CDR3 length is 14 residues. The germline gives CDR1 ENHRY, CDR2 SYGVKD. Judged by abundance, this clone is medium-sized (0.01 to 0.1%). Clones were read by immunoSEQ multiplex PCR, and TCRdb kept only the in-frame ones, dropping some. The sample consists of 25,000 to 35,000 clones, 85% to 95% of them appearing once. This sequence was found in a female donor with multiple sclerosis, enrolled in a pregnancy study. This chain links TRBV10-3 with TRBJ1-1; D gene uncertain. This specimen consisted of CD8+ T cells from peripheral blood mononuclear cells, obtained before pregnancy. The CDR3 loop is CAIAPLSENTEAFF. In nucleotides, the CDR3 is TGTGCCATCGCCCCTCTAAGTGAGAACACTGAAGCTTTCTTT.